This TCR beta chain was sequenced during a study of CD8 T cells in Susac syndrome. Peripheral blood CD8+ and CD4+ T cells were profiled by TCR beta sequencing. TEMRA cells were enriched by FACS, while CD8+ and CD4+ T cells were obtained through a negative isolation that was performed magnetically. When the RNA was reverse transcribed, random hexamers were used with an input of about 0.45 to 1 ug. Coverage of TCR beta CDR3 amplification by immunoSEQ multiplex PCR extended to 54 Vbeta and 13 Jbeta. MiXCR, applied by TCRdb to the immunoSEQ multiplex PCR reads, yields one record per CDR3 protein. The sample holds 70,000 to 100,000 distinct CDR3 sequences, around 93% seen once. CDR3 length: 14 amino acids. From germline, CDR1 is MGHRA and CDR2 YSYEKL. With V trimmed by 1 base and J by 5 bases, 5 bases remained unmatched.

This chain links TRBV4-1 with TRBJ2-7; 7 nucleotides agree with TRBD2. The sample taken for sequencing was CD8+ T cells from PBMCs. The receptor was derived from a human donor in good health. CDR3 protein: CASSQAGGVNEQYF. Here the CDR3 DNA reads TGCGCCAGCAGCCAAGCTGGGGGGGTCAACGAGCAGTACTTC.